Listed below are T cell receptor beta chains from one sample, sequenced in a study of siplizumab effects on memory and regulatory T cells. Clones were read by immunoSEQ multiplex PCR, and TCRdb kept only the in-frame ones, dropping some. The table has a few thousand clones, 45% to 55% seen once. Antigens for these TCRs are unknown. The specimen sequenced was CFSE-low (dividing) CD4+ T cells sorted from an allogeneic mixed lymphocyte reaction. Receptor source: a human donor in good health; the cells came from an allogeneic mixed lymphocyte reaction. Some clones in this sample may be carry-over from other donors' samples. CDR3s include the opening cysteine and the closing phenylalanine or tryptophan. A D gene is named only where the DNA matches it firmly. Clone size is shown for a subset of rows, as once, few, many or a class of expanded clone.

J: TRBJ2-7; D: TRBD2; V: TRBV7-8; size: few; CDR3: CASSLADSSGGFRQYF; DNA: TGTGCCAGCAGCCTTGCGGATTCGAGCGGGGGGTTCAGGCAGTACTTC
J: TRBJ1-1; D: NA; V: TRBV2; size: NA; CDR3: CASSDLSRGRPEAFF; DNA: TGTGCCAGCAGTGATCTCTCCCGAGGACGGCCAGAAGCTTTCTTT
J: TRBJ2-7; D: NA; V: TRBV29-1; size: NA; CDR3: CSVGTVYEQYF; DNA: TGCAGCGTGGGGACCGTCTACGAGCAGTACTTC
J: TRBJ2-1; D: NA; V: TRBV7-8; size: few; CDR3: CASAPPYYNEQFF; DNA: TGTGCCAGTGCCCCTCCCTACTACAATGAGCAGTTCTTC
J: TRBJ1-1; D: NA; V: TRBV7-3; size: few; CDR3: CASSFTGGAGTEAFF; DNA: TGTGCCAGCAGCTTCACAGGAGGGGCTGGCACTGAAGCTTTCTTT
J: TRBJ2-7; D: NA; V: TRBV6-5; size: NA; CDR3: CASSYSRSSYEQYF; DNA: TGTGCCAGCAGTTACTCGAGGAGCTCCTACGAGCAGTACTTC
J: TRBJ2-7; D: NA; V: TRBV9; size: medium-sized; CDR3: CASSHGGHEQYF; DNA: TGTGCCAGCAGCCACGGGGGCCACGAGCAGTACTTC
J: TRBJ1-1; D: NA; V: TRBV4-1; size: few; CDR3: CASSRIAGQFRTEAFF; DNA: TGCGCCAGCAGCCGGATAGCGGGGCAGTTCAGAACTGAAGCTTTCTTT
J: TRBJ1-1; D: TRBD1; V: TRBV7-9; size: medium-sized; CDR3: CASRYLTGTREAFF; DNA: TGTGCCAGCAGATATTTGACAGGGACCCGTGAAGCTTTCTTT
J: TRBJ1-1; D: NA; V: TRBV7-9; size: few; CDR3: CASSSRWRNTEAFF; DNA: TGTGCCAGCAGCTCCCGGTGGAGGAACACTGAAGCTTTCTTT
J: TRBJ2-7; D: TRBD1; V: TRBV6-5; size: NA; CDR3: CASSWGPGQAAEQYF; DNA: TGTGCCAGCAGTTGGGGGCCGGGACAGGCGGCGGAGCAGTACTTC
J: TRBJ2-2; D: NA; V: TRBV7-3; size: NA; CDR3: CASSFSAGFSSGELFF; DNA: TGTGCCAGCAGCTTCAGCGCAGGCTTTTCATCCGGGGAGCTGTTTTTT
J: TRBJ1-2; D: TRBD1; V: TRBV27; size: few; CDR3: CASSSWDSPNYGYTF; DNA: TGTGCCAGCAGTTCCTGGGACAGCCCAAACTATGGCTACACCTTC
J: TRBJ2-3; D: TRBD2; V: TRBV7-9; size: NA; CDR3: CASSILAGLRNTQYF; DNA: TGTGCCAGCAGCATCCTAGCGGGGCTTCGAAATACGCAGTATTTT